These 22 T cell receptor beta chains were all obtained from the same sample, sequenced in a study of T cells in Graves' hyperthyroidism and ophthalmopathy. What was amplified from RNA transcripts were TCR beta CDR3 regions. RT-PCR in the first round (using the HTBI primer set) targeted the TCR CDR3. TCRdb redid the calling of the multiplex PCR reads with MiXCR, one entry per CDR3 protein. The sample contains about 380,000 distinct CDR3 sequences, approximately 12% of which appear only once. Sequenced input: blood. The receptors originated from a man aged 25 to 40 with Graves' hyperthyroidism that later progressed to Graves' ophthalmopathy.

CDR3 nucleotides: TGTGCCATCAGTGAGCTATGGACCGGACTACCAAGTTCCGGAGACAATGAGCAGTTCTTC. Translating gives CAISELWTGLPSSGDNEQFF. V usage is TRBV10-3 and J usage is TRBJ2-1, with D perhaps TRBD2 (6 bases). V lost 2 bases and J 5 bases, leaving 28 bases between the germline ends. The CDR3 runs 20 residues. The V gene's germline CDR1 is ENHRY and CDR2 SYGVKD.

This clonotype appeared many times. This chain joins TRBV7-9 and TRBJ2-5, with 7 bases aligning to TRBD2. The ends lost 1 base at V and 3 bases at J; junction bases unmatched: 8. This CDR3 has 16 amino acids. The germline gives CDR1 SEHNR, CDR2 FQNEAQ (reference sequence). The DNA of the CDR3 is TGTGCCAGCAGCTTAGGCCTACTAGCGACCAAAGAGACCCAGTACTTC. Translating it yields CASSLGLLATKETQYF.

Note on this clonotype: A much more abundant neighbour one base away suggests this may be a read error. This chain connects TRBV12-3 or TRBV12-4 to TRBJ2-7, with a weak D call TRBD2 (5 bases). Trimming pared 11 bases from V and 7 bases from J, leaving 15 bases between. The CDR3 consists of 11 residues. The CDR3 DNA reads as TGTGCCGGCTCGACTATGTGGGAGCAGTACTTC. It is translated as CAGSTMWEQYF.

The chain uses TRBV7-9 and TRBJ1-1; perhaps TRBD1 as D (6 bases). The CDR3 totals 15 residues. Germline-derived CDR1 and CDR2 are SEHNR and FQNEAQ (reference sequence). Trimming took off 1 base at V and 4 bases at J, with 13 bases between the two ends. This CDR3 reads CASSLGGGVSTEAFF. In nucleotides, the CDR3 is TGTGCCAGCAGCTTAGGAGGGGGGGTGAGCACTGAAGCTTTCTTT. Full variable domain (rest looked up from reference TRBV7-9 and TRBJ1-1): DTGVSQNPRHKITKRGQNVTFRCDPISEHNRLYWYRQTLGQGPEFLTYFQNEAQLEKSRLLSDRFSAERPKGSFSTLEIQRTEQGDSAMYLCASSLGGGVSTEAFFGQGTRLTVV.

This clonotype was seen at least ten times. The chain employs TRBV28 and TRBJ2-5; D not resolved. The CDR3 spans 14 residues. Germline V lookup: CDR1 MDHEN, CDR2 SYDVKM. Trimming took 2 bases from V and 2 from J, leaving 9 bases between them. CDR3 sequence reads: CASSLTGEQETQYF. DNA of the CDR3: TGTGCCAGCAGTTTAACTGGCGAGCAAGAGACCCAGTACTTC.

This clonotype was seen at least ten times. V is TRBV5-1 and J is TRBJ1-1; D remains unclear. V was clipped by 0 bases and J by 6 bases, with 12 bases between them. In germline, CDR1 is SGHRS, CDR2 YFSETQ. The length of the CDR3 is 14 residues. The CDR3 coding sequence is TGCGCCAGCAGCTTGGACAGTGAACACTCTGAAGCTTTCTTT. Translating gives CASSLDSEHSEAFF.

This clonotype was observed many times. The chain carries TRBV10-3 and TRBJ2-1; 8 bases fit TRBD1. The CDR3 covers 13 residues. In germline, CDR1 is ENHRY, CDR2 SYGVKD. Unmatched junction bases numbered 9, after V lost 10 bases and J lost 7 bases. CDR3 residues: CATWGTGKNEQFF. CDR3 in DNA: TGTGCCACCTGGGGGACAGGTAAAAATGAGCAGTTCTTC.

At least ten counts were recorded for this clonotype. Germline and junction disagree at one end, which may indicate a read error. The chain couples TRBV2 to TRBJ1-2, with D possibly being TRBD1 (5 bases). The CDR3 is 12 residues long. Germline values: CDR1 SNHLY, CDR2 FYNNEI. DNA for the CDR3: TGTGCCAGCAGGGAAGGGGCCTTAGGCTACACCTTC. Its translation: CASREGALGYTF.

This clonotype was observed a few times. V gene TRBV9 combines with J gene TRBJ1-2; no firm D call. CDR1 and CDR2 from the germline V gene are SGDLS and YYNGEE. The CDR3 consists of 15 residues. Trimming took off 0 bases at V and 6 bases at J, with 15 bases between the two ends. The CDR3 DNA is TGTGCCAGCAGCGTAGATGGGATGGAAGAGAATGGCTACACCTTC. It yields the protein CASSVDGMEENGYTF.

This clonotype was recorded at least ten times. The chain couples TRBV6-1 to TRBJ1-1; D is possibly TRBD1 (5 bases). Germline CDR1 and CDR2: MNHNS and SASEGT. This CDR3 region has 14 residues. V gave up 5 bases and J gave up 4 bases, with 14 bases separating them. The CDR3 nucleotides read TGTGCCAGCAGTTATGGGGTGGGGGGCACTGAAGCTTTCTTT. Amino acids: CASSYGVGGTEAFF.

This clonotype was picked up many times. The CDR3 coding sequence is TGCGCCAGCAGCTGGGAGGTGACAGGGGACACTGAAGCTTTCTTT. It translates to CASSWEVTGDTEAFF. This chain joins TRBV5-1 and TRBJ1-1; 8 bases line up with TRBD1. CDR1 SGHRS and CDR2 YFSETQ come from the germline V gene. This CDR3 spans 15 amino acids. Trimming took 3 bases from V and 3 from J; bases not matched to a gene: 7.

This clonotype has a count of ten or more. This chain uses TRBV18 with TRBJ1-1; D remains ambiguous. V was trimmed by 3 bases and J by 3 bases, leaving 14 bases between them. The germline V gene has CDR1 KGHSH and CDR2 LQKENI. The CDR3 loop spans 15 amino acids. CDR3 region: CASSPLEGFDTEAFF. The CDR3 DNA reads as TGTGCCAGCTCACCCCTCGAGGGCTTTGACACTGAAGCTTTCTTT.

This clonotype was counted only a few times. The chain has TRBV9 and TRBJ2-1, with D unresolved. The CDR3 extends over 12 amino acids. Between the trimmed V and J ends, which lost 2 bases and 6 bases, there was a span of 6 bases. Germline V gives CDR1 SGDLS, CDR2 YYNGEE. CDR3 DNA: TGTGCCAGCAGCGTTGAAGGCAATGAGCAGTTCTTC. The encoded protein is CASSVEGNEQFF.

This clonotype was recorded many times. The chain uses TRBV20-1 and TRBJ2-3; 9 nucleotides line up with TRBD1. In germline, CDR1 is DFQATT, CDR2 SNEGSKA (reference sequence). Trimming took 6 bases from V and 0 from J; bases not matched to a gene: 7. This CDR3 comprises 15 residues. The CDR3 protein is CSAPPGTGSTDTQYF. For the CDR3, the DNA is TGCAGTGCCCCCCCGGGGACAGGGAGCACAGATACGCAGTATTTT.

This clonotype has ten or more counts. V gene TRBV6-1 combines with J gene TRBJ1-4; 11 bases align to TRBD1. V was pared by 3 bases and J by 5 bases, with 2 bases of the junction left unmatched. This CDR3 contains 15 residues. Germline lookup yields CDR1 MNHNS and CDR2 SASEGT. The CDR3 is CASSDGTGGNEKLFF. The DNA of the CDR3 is TGTGCCAGCAGTGACGGGACAGGGGGGAATGAAAAACTGTTTTTT.

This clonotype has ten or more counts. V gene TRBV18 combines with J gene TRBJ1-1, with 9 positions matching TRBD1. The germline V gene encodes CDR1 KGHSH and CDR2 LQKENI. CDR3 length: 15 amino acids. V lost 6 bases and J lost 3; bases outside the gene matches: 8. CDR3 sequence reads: CASSGQGRLDTEAFF. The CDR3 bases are TGTGCCAGCTCCGGACAGGGGAGGCTCGACACTGAAGCTTTCTTT.

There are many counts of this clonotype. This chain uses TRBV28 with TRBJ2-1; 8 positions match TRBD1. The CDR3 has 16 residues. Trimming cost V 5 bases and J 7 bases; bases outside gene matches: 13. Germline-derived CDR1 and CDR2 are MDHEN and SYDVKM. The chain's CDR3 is CASSTTGTGLGNEQFF. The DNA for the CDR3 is TGTGCCAGCAGTACAACCGGGACAGGTCTAGGGAATGAGCAGTTCTTC. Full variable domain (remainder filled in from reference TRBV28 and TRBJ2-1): DVKVTQSSRYLVKRTGEKVFLECVQDMDHENMFWYRQDPGLGLRLIYFSYDVKMKEKGDIPEGYSVSREKKERFSLILESASTNQTSMYLCASSTTGTGLGNEQFFGPGTRLTVL.

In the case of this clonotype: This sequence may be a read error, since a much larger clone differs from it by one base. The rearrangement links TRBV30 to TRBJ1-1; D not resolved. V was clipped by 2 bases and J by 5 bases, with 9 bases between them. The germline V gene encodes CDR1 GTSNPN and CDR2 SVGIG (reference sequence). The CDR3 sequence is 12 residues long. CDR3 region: CAWSIAGTEAFF. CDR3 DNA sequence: TGTGCCTGGAGTATCGCGGGGACTGAAGCTTTCTTT.

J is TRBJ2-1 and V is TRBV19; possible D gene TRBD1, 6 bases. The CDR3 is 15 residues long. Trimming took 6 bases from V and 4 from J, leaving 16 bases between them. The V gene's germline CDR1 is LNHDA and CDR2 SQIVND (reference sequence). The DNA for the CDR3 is TGTGCCAGTAGGGGTCTTAGAGGGGGATACAATGAGCAGTTCTTC. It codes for CASRGLRGGYNEQFF.

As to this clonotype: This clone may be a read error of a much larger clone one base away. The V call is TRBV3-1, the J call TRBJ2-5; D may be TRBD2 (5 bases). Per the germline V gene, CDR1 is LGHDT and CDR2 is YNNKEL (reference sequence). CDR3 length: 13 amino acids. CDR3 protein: CASRQVEGETQYF. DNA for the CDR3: TGTGCCAGCAGGCAAGTTGAGGGAGAGACCCAGTACTTC.

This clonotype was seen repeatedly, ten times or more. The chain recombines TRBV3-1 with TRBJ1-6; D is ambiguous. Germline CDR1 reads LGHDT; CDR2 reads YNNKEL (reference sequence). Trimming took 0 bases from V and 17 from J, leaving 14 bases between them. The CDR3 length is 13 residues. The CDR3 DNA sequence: TGTGCCAGCAGCCAAGAACACCTCCAACTAGTCCACTTT. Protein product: CASSQEHLQLVHF.

CDR3 in DNA: TGTGCCAGCAGCTGCGGTCCGGGACAGACAGATACGCAGTATTTT. Protein: CASSCGPGQTDTQYF. This rearrangement joins TRBV7-3 to TRBJ2-3; 7 bases match TRBD1. V was clipped by 4 bases and J by 3 bases; unmatched bases: 7. Germline CDR1 reads SGHTA; CDR2 reads FQGTGA. The CDR3 runs to 15 residues.